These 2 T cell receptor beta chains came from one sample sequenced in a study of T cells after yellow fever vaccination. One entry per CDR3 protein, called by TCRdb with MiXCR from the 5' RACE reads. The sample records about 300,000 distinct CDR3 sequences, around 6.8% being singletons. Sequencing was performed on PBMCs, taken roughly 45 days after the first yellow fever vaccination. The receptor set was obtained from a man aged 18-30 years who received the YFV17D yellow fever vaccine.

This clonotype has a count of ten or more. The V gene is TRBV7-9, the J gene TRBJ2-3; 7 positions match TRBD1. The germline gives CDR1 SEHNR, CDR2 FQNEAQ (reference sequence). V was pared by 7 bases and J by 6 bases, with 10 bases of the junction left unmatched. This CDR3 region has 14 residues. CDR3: CASTLRTGTDTQYF. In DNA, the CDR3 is TGTGCCAGCACCCTTCGGACAGGAACCGATACGCAGTATTTT.

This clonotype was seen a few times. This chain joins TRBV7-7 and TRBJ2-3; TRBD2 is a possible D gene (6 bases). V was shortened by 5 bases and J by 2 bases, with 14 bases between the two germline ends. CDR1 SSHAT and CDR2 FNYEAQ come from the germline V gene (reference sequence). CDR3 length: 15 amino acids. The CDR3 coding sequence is TGTGCCAGCAGCCTCGGAGGGTCCGACACAGATACGCAGTATTTT. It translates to CASSLGGSDTDTQYF.